This TCR beta chain was sequenced in a study of metastatic and nonmetastatic thyroid tumors. The CDR3 sequence is 17 residues long. After removal of 4 bases from V and 1 base from J, the junction contained 9 bases not matched to a gene. CDR1 and CDR2 from the germline V gene are SGHRS and YFSETQ. All patients were treatment-naive before thyroid surgery. MiXCR re-clonotyped the PCR reads for TCRdb. The sample holds some 19,000 clones; about 25% are singletons and the top ten take roughly 3.1%. This TCR was recovered from a male donor with papillary thyroid cancer or a benign thyroid nodule (not recorded which). Some clones in this sample may be carry-over from other donors' samples. The chain couples TRBV5-1 to TRBJ2-7, with TRBD1 matching 12 bases. Sequencing input: blood. The CDR3 spells CASSLPGTGGWSYEQYF. The CDR3 DNA follows: TGCGCCAGCAGCCTCCCCGGGACAGGGGGCTGGTCCTACGAGCAGTACTTC.